This T cell receptor beta chain is drawn from a study of CD8+ T cells in alopecia areata. Study context: Treated patients took oral tofacitinib at 5 to 10 mg twice daily. Tofacitinib administration persisted for 6 to 18 months, succeeded by 6 months off drug.

The germline V gene has CDR1 MNHNS and CDR2 SASEGT. The V and J ends lost 6 bases and 5 bases respectively, with 8 bases between them. The CDR3 is 11 amino acids. Notes on this clone: The antigen remains unidentified.

Study outcomes and limitations: Resident alphabeta T cells of normal skin are also sequenced in scalp samples. Affected scalp, especially in alopecia totalis/universalis, had a higher clonality than normal scalp did.

Following RNA extraction, reverse transcription yielded cDNA that acted as the sequencing template. Some clones are missing from TCRdb's copy, which holds only in-frame ones; the method was immunoSEQ multiplex PCR. The profile shows approximately 6,000 clones, around 60% of them singletons. Both peripheral blood and punch biopsies of lesional scalp skin were obtained from patients who had alopecia areata. The sequence was obtained from a human donor with alopecia areata. The genes are TRBV6-1 and TRBJ2-7, with D possibly matching TRBD1 (5 bases). The sequencing here drew on skin, taken at week 0. CDR3 protein: CASRGPHEQYF. The CDR3 DNA reads TGTGCCAGCAGGGGGCCCCACGAGCAGTACTTC.